Presented here are 20 T cell receptor beta chains from one specimen sequenced in a study of human T cells and chemical hapten exposure. Time point reported: pre-sensitization, week 0. Treatment noted: therapeutic diphenylcyclopropenone sensitization with weekly scalp DPC. MiXCR was run by TCRdb on the RACE reads, yielding one entry per CDR3 protein. The sample consists of 62,000 or so distinct CDR3 sequences, approximately 9.9% of them appearing once. Sequences were derived from whole blood, sampled in connection with sensitization to the hapten diphenylcyclopropenone (DPC). The origin of the receptors is a woman between 45 and 60 years old with alopecia areata. Some clones in this sample may be carry-over from other donors' samples.

This clonotype was picked up many times. V usage is TRBV7-9 and J usage is TRBJ1-1; TRBD1 is a possible D gene (6 bases). The CDR3 spans 13 residues. V lost 5 bases to trimming and J lost 3 bases, with 10 bases between them. Germline CDR1 and CDR2: SEHNR and FQNEAQ (reference sequence). The DNA for the CDR3 is TGTGCCAGCAGCACCCACAGGGACACTGAAGCTTTCTTT. It translates to CASSTHRDTEAFF. The entire variable domain, with the rest obtained from reference TRBV7-9 and TRBJ1-1, is as follows: DTGVSQNPRHKITKRGQNVTFRCDPISEHNRLYWYRQTLGQGPEFLTYFQNEAQLEKSRLLSDRFSAERPKGSFSTLEIQRTEQGDSAMYLCASSTHRDTEAFFGQGTRLTVV.

The chain combines TRBV28 with TRBJ1-1; TRBD1 aligns across 8 bases. J lost 11 bases, V lost 4 bases, and 9 bases had no gene match. Per germline, CDR1 MDHEN and CDR2 SYDVKM. The CDR3 consists of 13 residues. CDR3 protein: CASSSRQGKRAFF. The CDR3 DNA follows: TGTGCCAGCAGTTCAAGACAGGGGAAAAGGGCTTTCTTT.

This clonotype is termed medium-sized. V gene TRBV4-3 combines with J gene TRBJ2-1; no clear D gene. This CDR3 has 15 amino acids. Germline values: CDR1 LGHNA, CDR2 YSLEER. V dropped 0 bases and J dropped 7 bases, with 13 bases sitting between them. The CDR3 reads CASSQDGVRQNEQFF. The CDR3 region has the DNA TGCGCCAGCAGCCAAGATGGGGTTCGGCAAAATGAGCAGTTCTTC.

This clonotype was seen ten or more times. The chain has TRBV25-1 and TRBJ2-3; D is perhaps TRBD1 or TRBD2 (5 bases each). Germline-derived CDR1 and CDR2 are MGHDK and SYGVNS. Trimming removed 5 bases from V and 6 bases from J, with 15 bases in between. The length of the CDR3 is 14 residues. CDR3 loop: CASSQGVRPDTQYF. CDR3 coding DNA: TGTGCCAGCAGTCAGGGAGTCCGCCCCGATACGCAGTATTTT.

V gene TRBV10-3 combines with J gene TRBJ2-7; D uncertain. Germline V gene sequence: CDR1 ENHRY, CDR2 SYGVKD. Trimming took 6 bases from V and 3 from J, leaving 6 bases between them. This CDR3 has 11 amino acids. This CDR3 is CAIRDLYEQYF. CDR3 bases: TGTGCCATCAGGGACCTCTACGAGCAGTACTTC.

There are many counts of this clonotype. The chain combines TRBV27 with TRBJ2-3; 7 nucleotides align to TRBD2. CDR3 length: 14 residues. CDR1 and CDR2 (germline): MNHEY, SMNVEV (reference sequence). Losses at the gene ends were 2 bases for V and 6 bases for J; bases not matched to a gene: 5. CDR3 DNA: TGTGCCAGCAGTTTACGGACTAGTGAGGATACGCAGTATTTT. This sequence encodes CASSLRTSEDTQYF.

This clonotype was recorded many times. In DNA, the CDR3 is TGTGCCAGCAGCCGGTTGCGGGGCACAGATACGCAGTATTTT. Its translation is CASSRLRGTDTQYF. V is TRBV7-2 and J is TRBJ2-3; the D gene is possibly TRBD2 (5 bases). CDR1 is SGHTA and CDR2 is FQGNSA in the germline V gene. Trimming stripped 5 bases from V and 1 base from J, with 10 bases between. The CDR3 spans 14 residues.

Many counts were recorded for this clonotype. The V and J genes are TRBV18 and TRBJ2-5, with no clear D. Germline V gives CDR1 KGHSH, CDR2 LQKENI. CDR3 length: 15 amino acids. The V gene lost 1 base and the J gene lost 0 bases, with 9 bases spanning the gap. The CDR3 region has the DNA TGTGCCAGCTCACCACAGGGCAGCTACCAAGAGACCCAGTACTTC. Translating gives CASSPQGSYQETQYF. The whole variable domain, remainder taken from reference TRBV18 and TRBJ2-5, is NAGVMQNPRHLVRRRGQEARLRCSPMKGHSHVYWYRQLPEEGLKFMVYLQKENIIDESGMPKERFSAEFPKEGPSILRIQQVVRGDSAAYFCASSPQGSYQETQYFGPGTRLLVL.

This clonotype has a count of ten or more. The chain combines TRBV11-2 with TRBJ2-1; the match to TRBD2 covers 13 bases. After removal of 5 bases from V and 7 bases from J, the junction contained 8 bases not matched to a gene. The CDR3 totals 16 residues. Germline V gene lookup returns CDR1 SGHAT and CDR2 FQNNGV. In nucleotides, the CDR3 is TGTGCCAGCAGCCTTGGACTAGCGGGGGCCGGGAATGAGCAGTTCTTC. Its translation is CASSLGLAGAGNEQFF.

Concerning this clonotype itself: At one boundary the junction diverges from the germline segment, which might be a read error. J is TRBJ1-1 and V is TRBV4-2, with 7 bases aligning to TRBD1. This CDR3 comprises 12 residues. Germline CDR1 reads LGHNA; CDR2 reads YNFKEQ. DNA for the CDR3: TGTGCCAGCAGCCAAGTGGACAGGAGGGAGACCTTT. It translates to CASSQVDRRETF.

The sample holds a few counts of this clonotype. Relative to the germline gene, one junction end is altered; a read error may explain this. The V and J genes are TRBV3-1 and TRBJ2-2; TRBD2 matches 8 bases. Germline V gene sequence: CDR1 LGHDT, CDR2 YNNKEL (reference sequence). The CDR3 is 12 amino acids. CDR3 protein: CATSQSGRELFF. The CDR3 nucleotides read TGTGCCACCAGCCAGAGCGGGAGAGAGCTGTTTTTT.

This chain joins TRBV27 and TRBJ2-5; D gene uncertain. Germline lookup yields CDR1 MNHEY and CDR2 SMNVEV (reference sequence). This CDR3 region has 12 residues. With 5 bases removed from V and 1 base from J, the gap between germline ends came to 5 bases. The CDR3 region has the DNA TGTGCCAGCAGTGACTTCCAAGAGACCCAGTACTTC. Translated, it gives CASSDFQETQYF.

This clonotype was picked up many times. This chain links TRBV6-2 or TRBV6-3 with TRBJ2-7; 7 positions agree with TRBD2. V was clipped by 5 bases and J by 3 bases; unmatched bases: 4. CDR3 length: 13 amino acids. Germline CDR1 is MNHEY and CDR2 is SVGEGT. The CDR3 reads CASSPTSSYEQYF. CDR3 bases: TGTGCCAGCAGTCCGACTAGCAGCTACGAGCAGTACTTC.

This clonotype appeared a few times. J is TRBJ2-1 and V is TRBV19, with 7 bases that match TRBD1. The CDR3 is 13 residues long. Germline trimming cut 9 bases from V and 7 bases from J; bases unmatched to any gene: 9. CDR1 LNHDA and CDR2 SQIVND come from the germline V gene (reference sequence). The CDR3 here is CASEQGSGNEQFF. DNA of the CDR3: TGTGCCAGCGAACAGGGGTCTGGGAATGAGCAGTTCTTC.

This clonotype was seen a few times. The chain carries TRBV20-1 and TRBJ2-3; D may be TRBD1 (6 bases). V shed 0 bases and J shed 5 bases, with 18 bases lying between them. CDR3 length: 16 residues. Germline V lookup: CDR1 DFQATT, CDR2 SNEGSKA (reference sequence). CDR3 in amino acids: CSARDYLGQGRDTQYF. CDR3 DNA sequence: TGCAGTGCTAGAGATTACTTGGGACAAGGTAGAGATACGCAGTATTTT.

This clonotype was counted ten times or more. DNA for the CDR3: TGTGCCAGCTCACAGCTCCAGGGGGTTCTTAGCAATCAGCCCCAGCATTTT. It codes for CASSQLQGVLSNQPQHF. This chain connects TRBV18 to TRBJ1-5, with TRBD1 identical over 7 bases. With 4 bases clipped from V and 0 bases from J, the junction kept 9 bases outside the gene matches. The CDR3 runs 17 residues. Germline loops: CDR1 KGHSH, CDR2 LQKENI.

This clonotype was picked up many times. The chain couples TRBV2 to TRBJ2-7; 8 bases map to TRBD2. The germline V gene encodes CDR1 SNHLY and CDR2 FYNNEI. V lost 6 bases to trimming and J lost 4 bases; unmatched junction nucleotides: 8. There are 14 residues in the CDR3. The CDR3 reads CASSGGLGTYEQYF. For the CDR3, the DNA is TGTGCCAGCAGCGGGGGACTAGGGACATACGAGCAGTACTTC.

This clonotype was seen repeatedly, ten times or more. The chain couples TRBV12-3 or TRBV12-4 to TRBJ1-1, with 10 bases aligning to TRBD1. This CDR3 region has 15 residues. V dropped 8 bases and J dropped 4; count of bases not matched to a gene: 10. The CDR3 DNA reads as TGTGCCAGCGGTCTTTGGACAGGGGGGAGCACTGAAGCTTTCTTT. It translates to CASGLWTGGSTEAFF.

This clonotype has only a few counts. V and J are TRBV29-1 and TRBJ2-3, with 9 bases that match TRBD2. Germline CDR1 is SQVTM and CDR2 is ANQGSEA. The CDR3 runs 14 residues. V dropped 2 bases and J dropped 2; count of bases not matched to a gene: 2. The CDR3 loop reads CSVERTSATDTQYF. As DNA, the CDR3 is TGCAGCGTTGAAAGGACTAGCGCCACAGATACGCAGTATTTT.

The rearrangement joins TRBV3-1 to TRBJ2-5, with 8 bases that match TRBD2. The ends lost 0 bases at V and 6 bases at J; junction bases unmatched: 12. CDR3 length: 17 residues. Germline CDR1 and CDR2: LGHDT and YNNKEL (reference sequence). The CDR3 bases are TGTGCCAGCAGCCAAGATGTAGCGGGGCCCCTCGGAAAGACCCAGTACTTC. This gives the protein CASSQDVAGPLGKTQYF.